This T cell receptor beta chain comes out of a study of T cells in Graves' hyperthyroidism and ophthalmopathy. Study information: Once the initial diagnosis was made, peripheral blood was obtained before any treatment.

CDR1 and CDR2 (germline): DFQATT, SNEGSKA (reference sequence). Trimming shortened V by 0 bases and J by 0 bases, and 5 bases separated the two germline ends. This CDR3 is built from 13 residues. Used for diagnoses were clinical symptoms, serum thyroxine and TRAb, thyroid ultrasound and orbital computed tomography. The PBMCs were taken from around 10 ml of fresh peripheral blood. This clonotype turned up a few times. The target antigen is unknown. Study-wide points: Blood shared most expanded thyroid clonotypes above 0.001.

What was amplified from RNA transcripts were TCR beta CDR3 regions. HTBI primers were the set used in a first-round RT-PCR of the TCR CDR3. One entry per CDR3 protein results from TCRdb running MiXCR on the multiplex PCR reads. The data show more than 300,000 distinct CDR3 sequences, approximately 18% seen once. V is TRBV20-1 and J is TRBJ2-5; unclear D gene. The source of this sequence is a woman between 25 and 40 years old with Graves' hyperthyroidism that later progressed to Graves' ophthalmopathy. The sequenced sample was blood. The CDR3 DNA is TGCAGTGCTAGAGATCCTTACCAAGAGACCCAGTACTTC. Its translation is CSARDPYQETQYF.